These 16 T cell receptor beta chains came from one sample sequenced in a study of blood T cell repertoires in COVID-19. TCRdb's copy holds only in-frame clones and misses some; the assay was immunoSEQ multiplex PCR. The sample records over 250,000 clones, about 80% being singletons. Source material: PBMCs or T cells enriched from blood (not recorded which). These receptors came from a man aged 25 to 40 with acute COVID-19.

J is TRBJ1-5 and V is TRBV28; maybe TRBD1 (5 bases). V lost 7 bases to trimming and J lost 1 base, with 8 bases between them. The CDR3 has 13 residues. Per germline, CDR1 MDHEN and CDR2 SYDVKM. The CDR3 sequence: CASMRDSNQPQHF. Written as DNA, the CDR3 is TGTGCCAGCATGCGGGACAGCAATCAGCCCCAGCATTTT.

J is TRBJ2-2 and V is TRBV5-6, with TRBD1 as a possible D gene (7 bases). V was cut by 1 base and J by 6 bases, with 16 bases left in between. This CDR3 has 16 residues. CDR1 and CDR2 (germline): SGHDT, YYEEEE. The CDR3 DNA sequence: TGTGCCAGCAGCTTGTCTGGGCAGGGGGGCGCCGGGGAGCTGTTTTTT. Its protein is CASSLSGQGGAGELFF.

This clone has a handful of counts. J is TRBJ2-2 and V is TRBV5-6; 9 nucleotides agree with TRBD1. Germline V gene data show CDR1 as SGHDT and CDR2 as YYEEEE. V shed 4 bases, J shed 5 bases, and the junction held 9 bases outside the gene matches. The CDR3 is made up of 16 amino acids. The CDR3 loop reads CASSTTGTGRTGELFF. DNA for the CDR3: TGTGCCAGCAGCACTACCGGGACAGGGCGGACCGGGGAGCTGTTTTTT.

V usage is TRBV9 and J usage is TRBJ1-2; D is possibly TRBD1 (5 bases). Germline-derived CDR1 and CDR2 are SGDLS and YYNGEE. The V and J ends lost 10 bases and 6 bases respectively, with 16 bases between them. The CDR3 spans 12 residues. In nucleotides, the CDR3 is TGTGCCTCGTCCACCAGGGAACATGGCTACACCTTC. Translating it yields CASSTREHGYTF.

This sequence joins TRBV25-1 and TRBJ2-4; D may be TRBD2 (6 bases). The germline CDR1 and CDR2 sequences are MGHDK and SYGVNS. CDR3 length: 14 residues. Trimming shortened V by 3 bases and J by 3 bases, and 9 bases separated the two germline ends. The CDR3 nucleotides read TGTGCCAGCAGTGAGGGGGGAAACAAAAACATTCAGTACTTC. It yields the protein CASSEGGNKNIQYF.

This clone is a singleton in its sample. The genes are TRBV6-1 and TRBJ1-5; D unresolved. Deletions cut 0 bases from V and 7 bases from J, with 13 bases between. Germline CDR1 and CDR2: MNHNS and SASEGT. This CDR3 region has 15 residues. The CDR3 protein is CASSEARGIGQPQHF. The CDR3 bases are TGTGCCAGCAGTGAAGCGCGAGGAATAGGCCAGCCCCAGCATTTT.

The chain joins TRBV5-5 to TRBJ2-2, with D possibly being TRBD2 (6 bases). Trimming stripped 4 bases from V and 4 bases from J, with 17 bases between. Per the germline V gene, CDR1 is SGHKS and CDR2 is YYEKEE (reference sequence). The CDR3 contains 16 residues. For the CDR3, the DNA is TGTGCCAGCAGCCCCCTTCTGGGGGGACCCACCGGGGAGCTGTTTTTT. This encodes CASSPLLGGPTGELFF. Together with reference TRBV5-5 and TRBJ2-2, the CDR3 gives the full variable domain: DAGVTQSPTHLIKTRGQQVTLRCSPISGHKSVSWYQQVLGQGPQFIFQYYEKEERGRGNFPDRFSARQFPNYSSELNVNALLLGDSALYLCASSPLLGGPTGELFFGEGSRLTVL.

CDR3 DNA: TGTGCCAGTAGTCAAGAGTACGCGCCCCAGCATTTT. Encoded protein: CASSQEYAPQHF. This chain joins TRBV19 and TRBJ1-5; no reliable D call. Trimming removed 5 bases from V and 9 bases from J, with 11 bases in between. CDR1 LNHDA and CDR2 SQIVND come from the germline V gene (reference sequence). CDR3 length: 12 amino acids.

The chain combines TRBV7-9 with TRBJ1-4, with D tentatively TRBD1 (5 bases). Trimming took 6 bases from V and 3 from J, leaving 17 bases between them. Germline lookup yields CDR1 SEHNR and CDR2 FQNEAQ (reference sequence). The CDR3 is 16 amino acids. This CDR3 is CASRGDSPGSNEKLFF. CDR3 bases: TGTGCCAGCAGAGGGGACTCCCCGGGATCTAATGAAAAACTGTTTTTT.

This clone was counted between two and nine times. The chain joins TRBV10-1 to TRBJ1-3; 7 bases are a match to TRBD1. V dropped 7 bases and J dropped 0; count of bases not matched to a gene: 3. Germline V gene lookup returns CDR1 WNHNN and CDR2 SYGVQD (reference sequence). The CDR3 extends over 14 amino acids. CDR3 residues: CASMDRSSGNTIYF. The CDR3 DNA sequence: TGCGCCAGCATGGACAGGAGCTCTGGAAACACCATATATTTT.

V gene TRBV7-2 combines with J gene TRBJ1-6, with 9 bases lining up with TRBD1. Germline lookup yields CDR1 SGHTA and CDR2 FQGNSA. Trimming cost V 4 bases and J 4 bases; bases outside gene matches: 5. This CDR3 region has 16 residues. The CDR3 region is CASSYWTGDYNSPLHF. The CDR3 region has the DNA TGTGCCAGCAGCTATTGGACAGGGGATTATAATTCACCCCTCCACTTT.

This clone has only one observation. This sequence joins TRBV2 and TRBJ1-4; 12 nucleotides match TRBD1. This CDR3 spans 17 amino acids. CDR1 SNHLY and CDR2 FYNNEI come from the germline V gene. V shed 7 bases, J shed 3 bases, and the junction held 9 bases outside the gene matches. The CDR3 DNA is TGTGCCAGCACCGGGACAGGGGGCCTTAGATCTAATGAAAAACTGTTTTTT. This sequence encodes CASTGTGGLRSNEKLFF. Full variable domain (missing parts from reference TRBV2 and TRBJ1-4): EPEVTQTPSHQVTQMGQEVILRCVPISNHLYFYWYRQILGQKVEFLVSFYNNEISEKSEIFDDQFSVERPDGSNFTLKIRSTKLEDSAMYFCASTGTGGLRSNEKLFFGSGTQLSVL.

J is TRBJ1-2 and V is TRBV24-1; no definite D call. Germline CDR1 KGHDR, CDR2 SFDVKD. V lost 3 bases and J lost 4, with 11 bases in between. The CDR3 is made up of 14 amino acids. The CDR3 sequence: CATSDADSVYGYTF. The CDR3 coding sequence is TGTGCCACCAGTGATGCGGACTCCGTCTATGGCTACACCTTC.

This chain joins TRBV28 and TRBJ1-5; D call uncertain. The germline V and J ends were trimmed by 5 bases and 7 bases, with 15 bases remaining between them. The CDR3 has 14 residues. The germline CDR1 and CDR2 sequences are MDHEN and SYDVKM. The CDR3 reads CASSPPPRGQPQHF. DNA for the CDR3: TGTGCCAGCAGTCCCCCCCCTCGGGGACAGCCCCAGCATTTT.

The chain carries TRBV12-5 and TRBJ2-3, with 7 bases matching TRBD2. This CDR3 region has 17 residues. From germline, CDR1 is LGHNT and CDR2 FRNRAP. The junction had 17 bases not matched to a gene; V was cut back by 5 bases and J by 6 bases. CDR3 coding DNA: TGTGCTAGTGGTGAAGCGTTCGGGGCGGGAGTATCGGATACGCAGTATTTT. It codes for CASGEAFGAGVSDTQYF.

The genes are TRBV6-1 and TRBJ1-5; 7 nucleotides align to TRBD1. Germline V gives CDR1 MNHNS, CDR2 SASEGT. The CDR3 runs to 16 residues. With 3 bases clipped from V and 6 bases from J, the junction kept 11 bases outside the gene matches. The CDR3 bases are TGTGCCAGCAGTGAGCCCTCTAGGGGGCGAGGTCAGCCCCAGCATTTT. It yields the protein CASSEPSRGRGQPQHF.